These T cell receptor beta chains were read from a single sample in a study of T cell repertoires in ileal Crohn's disease. TCRdb keeps only in-frame clones here, not all; method: immunoSEQ multiplex PCR. This table has thousands of clones, almost 85% appearing once. The specimen sequenced was ileal tissue. The receptor source for this set is an adult with Crohn's disease. Each CDR3 is given with its conserved first and last residue. The D gene is left open where the match is weak. A clone size is listed for some rows: how often the clone was seen (once, few, many), or a class if it is expanded.

v_call	d_call	clone_size	j_call	cdr3_aa	cdr3_nt
TRBV25-1	-	-	TRBJ2-5	CASSESLGVLETQYF	TGTGCCAGCAGTGAATCGCTAGGGGTACTGGAGACCCAGTACTTC
TRBV21-1	-	-	TRBJ1-1	CASRDRGTEAFF	TGTGCCAGCAGAGACAGGGGAACTGAAGCTTTCTTT
TRBV5-1	-	few	TRBJ1-4	CASSLTGSNEKLFF	TGCGCCAGCAGCTTGACAGGGAGCAATGAAAAACTGTTTTTT
TRBV18	-	-	TRBJ2-1	CASSPPVRPSDEQFF	TGTGCCAGCTCACCACCCGTTCGACCGTCGGATGAGCAGTTCTTC
TRBV19	TRBD1	-	TRBJ1-2	CASRDRVNYGYTF	TGTGCCAGTAGGGACAGGGTAAACTATGGCTACACCTTC
TRBV6-5	-	-	TRBJ2-4	CASSYPPGNIQYF	TGTGCCAGCAGTTACCCCCCTGGAAACATTCAGTACTTC
TRBV2	-	-	TRBJ2-5	CASSEAQYQETQYF	TGTGCCAGCAGTGAGGCTCAGTACCAAGAGACCCAGTACTTC
TRBV5-6	-	-	TRBJ2-5	CASSLYQRETQYF	TGTGCCAGCAGCTTGTACCAGCGGGAGACCCAGTACTTC
TRBV19	-	-	TRBJ2-7	CASSPGGNTHYEQYF	TGTGCCAGTAGTCCCGGCGGGAATACTCACTACGAGCAGTACTTC
TRBV7-2	-	-	TRBJ2-7	CASSLGGGLFYEQYF	TGTGCCAGCAGCCTTGGAGGGGGCTTGTTCTACGAGCAGTACTTC
TRBV19	TRBD1	-	TRBJ2-7	CASSRQGRGYEQYF	TGTGCCAGTAGCCGACAGGGGCGAGGATACGAGCAGTACTTC
TRBV4-1	TRBD2	-	TRBJ2-3	CASSRGQTSARVDTQYF	TGCGCCAGCAGCCGCGGCCAGACTAGCGCGCGGGTGGATACGCAGTATTTT
TRBV6-6	-	-	TRBJ2-7	CASSFVPSEQYF	TGTGCCAGCAGTTTCGTACCCTCCGAGCAGTACTTC
TRBV29-1	TRBD1	-	TRBJ1-2	CSVWGQGNYGYTF	TGCAGCGTGTGGGGACAGGGAAACTATGGCTACACCTTC
TRBV27	-	-	TRBJ1-2	CASSINLGGGVGYTF	TGTGCCAGCAGTATCAACCTAGGCGGGGGAGTTGGCTACACCTTC
TRBV10-3	-	-	TRBJ2-5	CATRDFQETQYF	TGTGCCACCCGGGACTTTCAAGAGACCCAGTACTTC
TRBV6-4	-	once	TRBJ2-1	CASSEELGAYNEQFF	TGTGCCAGCAGTGAGGAACTAGGGGCGTACAATGAGCAGTTCTTC
TRBV5-1	TRBD1	-	TRBJ2-7	CASSSGQGDEQYF	TGCGCCAGCAGCAGCGGACAGGGCGACGAGCAGTACTTC